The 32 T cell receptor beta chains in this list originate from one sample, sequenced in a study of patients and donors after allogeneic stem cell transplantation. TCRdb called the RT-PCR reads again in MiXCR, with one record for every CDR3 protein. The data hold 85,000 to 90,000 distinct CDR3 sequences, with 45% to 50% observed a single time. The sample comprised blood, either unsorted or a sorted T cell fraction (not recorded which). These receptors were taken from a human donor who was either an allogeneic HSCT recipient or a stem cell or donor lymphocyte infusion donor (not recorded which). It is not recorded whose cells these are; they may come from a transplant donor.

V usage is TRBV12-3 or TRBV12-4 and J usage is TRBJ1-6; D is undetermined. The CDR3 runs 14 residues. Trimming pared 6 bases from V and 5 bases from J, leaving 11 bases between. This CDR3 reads CASRTGPNNSPLHF. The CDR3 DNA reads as TGTGCCAGCAGAACCGGGCCTAATAATTCACCCCTCCACTTT.

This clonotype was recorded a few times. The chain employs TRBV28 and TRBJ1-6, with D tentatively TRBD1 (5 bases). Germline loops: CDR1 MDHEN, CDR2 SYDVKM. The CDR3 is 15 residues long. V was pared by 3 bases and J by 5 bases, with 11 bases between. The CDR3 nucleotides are TGTGCCAGCAGTTTGATTTGGGGGAATAATTCACCCCTCCACTTT. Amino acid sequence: CASSLIWGNNSPLHF.

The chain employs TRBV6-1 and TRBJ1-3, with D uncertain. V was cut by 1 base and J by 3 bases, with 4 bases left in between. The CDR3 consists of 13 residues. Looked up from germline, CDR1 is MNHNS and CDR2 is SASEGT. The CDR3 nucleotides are TGTGCCAGCAGTGAAGAGGATGGAAACACCATATATTTT. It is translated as CASSEEDGNTIYF.

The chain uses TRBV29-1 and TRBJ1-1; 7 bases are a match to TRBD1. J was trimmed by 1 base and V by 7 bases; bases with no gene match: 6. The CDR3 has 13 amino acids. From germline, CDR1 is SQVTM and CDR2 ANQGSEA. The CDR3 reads CSAAGQKNTEAFF. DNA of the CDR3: TGCAGCGCGGCGGGACAGAAGAACACTGAAGCTTTCTTT.

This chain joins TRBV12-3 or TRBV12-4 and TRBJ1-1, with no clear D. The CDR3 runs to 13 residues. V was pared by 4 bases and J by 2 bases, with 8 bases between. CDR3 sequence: CASSSAINTEAFF. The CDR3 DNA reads TGTGCCAGCAGTTCTGCTATTAACACTGAAGCTTTCTTT.

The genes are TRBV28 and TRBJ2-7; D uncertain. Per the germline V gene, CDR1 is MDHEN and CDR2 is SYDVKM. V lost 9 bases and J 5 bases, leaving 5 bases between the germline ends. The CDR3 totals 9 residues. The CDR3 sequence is CASGHEQYF. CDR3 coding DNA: TGTGCCAGTGGCCACGAGCAGTACTTC.

The CDR3 nucleotides read TGTGCCAGCAGCGTAGGGACTAGCGGGACGCGTAACGAGCAGTACTTC. Its protein is CASSVGTSGTRNEQYF. The chain has TRBV9 and TRBJ2-7, with 12 nucleotides matching TRBD2. In germline, CDR1 is SGDLS, CDR2 YYNGEE. CDR3 length: 16 residues. V shed 0 bases and J 5 bases; nucleotides not matched to a gene: 6. Full variable domain (outside the CDR3, taken from reference TRBV9 and TRBJ2-7): DSGVTQTPKHLITATGQRVTLRCSPRSGDLSVYWYQQSLDQGLQFLIQYYNGEERAKGNILERFSAQQFPDLHSELNLSSLELGDSALYFCASSVGTSGTRNEQYFGPGTRLTVT.

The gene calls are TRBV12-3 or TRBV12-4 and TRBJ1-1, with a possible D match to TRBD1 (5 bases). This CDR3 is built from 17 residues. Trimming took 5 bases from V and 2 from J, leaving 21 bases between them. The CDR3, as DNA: TGTGCCAGCAGTCCGGGGGGAGCGACCTTTCTAAACACTGAAGCTTTCTTT. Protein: CASSPGGATFLNTEAFF.

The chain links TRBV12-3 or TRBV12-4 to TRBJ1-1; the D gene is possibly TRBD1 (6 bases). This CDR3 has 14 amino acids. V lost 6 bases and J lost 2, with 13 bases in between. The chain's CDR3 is CASRQTGRNTEAFF. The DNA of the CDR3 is TGTGCCAGCAGACAGACAGGACGCAACACTGAAGCTTTCTTT.

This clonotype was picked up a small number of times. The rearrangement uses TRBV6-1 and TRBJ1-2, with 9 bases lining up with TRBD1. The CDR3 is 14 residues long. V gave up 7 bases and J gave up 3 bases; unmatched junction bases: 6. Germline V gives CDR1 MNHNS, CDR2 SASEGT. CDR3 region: CASKRTGEDYGYTF. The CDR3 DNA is TGTGCCAGCAAAAGGACAGGGGAAGACTATGGCTACACCTTC.

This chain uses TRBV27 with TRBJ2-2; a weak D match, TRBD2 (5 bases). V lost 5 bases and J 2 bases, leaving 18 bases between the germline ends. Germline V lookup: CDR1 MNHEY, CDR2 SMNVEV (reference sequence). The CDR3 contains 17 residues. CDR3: CASSPVVLTGNTGELFF. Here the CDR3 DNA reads TGTGCCAGCAGTCCCGTCGTACTAACGGGAAACACCGGGGAGCTGTTTTTT.

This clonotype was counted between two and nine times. The CDR3 bases are TGTGCCAGCAGCCCGACAGGGTTTAACTATGGCTACACCTTC. It translates to CASSPTGFNYGYTF. This chain joins TRBV11-1 and TRBJ1-2, with 7 bases identical to TRBD1. Germline V gives CDR1 SGHAT, CDR2 FQDESV (reference sequence). Trimming removed 5 bases from V and 1 base from J; junction bases left unmatched: 4. This CDR3 is built from 14 residues.

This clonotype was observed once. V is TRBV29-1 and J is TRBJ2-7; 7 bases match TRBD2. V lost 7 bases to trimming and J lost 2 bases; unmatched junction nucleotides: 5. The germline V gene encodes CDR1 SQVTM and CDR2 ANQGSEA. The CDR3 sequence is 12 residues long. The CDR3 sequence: CSGTSPTYEQYF. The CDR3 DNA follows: TGCAGCGGGACTAGTCCGACCTACGAGCAGTACTTC.

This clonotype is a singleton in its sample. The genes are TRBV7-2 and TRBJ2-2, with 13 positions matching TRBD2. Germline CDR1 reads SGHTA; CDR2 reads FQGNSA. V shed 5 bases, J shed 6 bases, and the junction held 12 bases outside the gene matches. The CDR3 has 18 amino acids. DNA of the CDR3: TGTGCCAGCAGCCTCTTATTAGGACTAGCGGGAGAAGCCGGGGAGCTGTTTTTT. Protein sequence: CASSLLLGLAGEAGELFF.

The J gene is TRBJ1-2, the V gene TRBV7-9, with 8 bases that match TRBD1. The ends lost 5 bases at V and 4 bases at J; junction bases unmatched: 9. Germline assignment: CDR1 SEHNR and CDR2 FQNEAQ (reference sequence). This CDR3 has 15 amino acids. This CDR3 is CASSAATGALYGYTF. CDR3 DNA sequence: TGTGCCAGCAGCGCCGCGACAGGGGCCCTCTATGGCTACACCTTC.

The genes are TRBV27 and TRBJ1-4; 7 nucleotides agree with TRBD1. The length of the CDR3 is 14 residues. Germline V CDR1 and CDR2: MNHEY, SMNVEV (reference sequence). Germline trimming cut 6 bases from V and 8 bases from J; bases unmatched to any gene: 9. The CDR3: CASRRAGTDEKLFF. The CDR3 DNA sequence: TGTGCCAGCAGACGAGCCGGGACAGACGAAAAACTGTTTTTT.

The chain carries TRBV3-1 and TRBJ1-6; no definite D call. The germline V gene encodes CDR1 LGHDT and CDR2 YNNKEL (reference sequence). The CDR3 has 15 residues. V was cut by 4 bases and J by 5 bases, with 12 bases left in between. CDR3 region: CASSRTADDNSPLHF. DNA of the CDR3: TGTGCCAGCAGCCGGACGGCGGACGATAATTCACCCCTCCACTTT.

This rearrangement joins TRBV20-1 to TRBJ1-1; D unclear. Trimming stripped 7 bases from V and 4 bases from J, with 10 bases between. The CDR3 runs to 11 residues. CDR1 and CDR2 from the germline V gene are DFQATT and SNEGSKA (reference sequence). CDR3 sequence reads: CSVALSTEAFF. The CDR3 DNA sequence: TGCAGTGTTGCGCTGAGCACTGAAGCTTTCTTT.

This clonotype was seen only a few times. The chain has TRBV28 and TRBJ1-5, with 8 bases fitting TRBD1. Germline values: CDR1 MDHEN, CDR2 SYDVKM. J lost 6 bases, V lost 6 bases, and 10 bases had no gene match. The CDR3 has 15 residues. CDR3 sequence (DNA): TGTGCCAGCAGACTAATAACAGGGGGTGGTCAGCCCCAGCATTTT. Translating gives CASRLITGGGQPQHF.

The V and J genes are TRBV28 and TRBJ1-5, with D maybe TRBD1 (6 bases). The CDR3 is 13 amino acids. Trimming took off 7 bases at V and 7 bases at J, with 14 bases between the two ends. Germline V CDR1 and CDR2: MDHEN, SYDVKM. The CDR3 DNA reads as TGTGCCAGCACCCCTGCAGGGGTGCAGCCCCAGCATTTT. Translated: CASTPAGVQPQHF.

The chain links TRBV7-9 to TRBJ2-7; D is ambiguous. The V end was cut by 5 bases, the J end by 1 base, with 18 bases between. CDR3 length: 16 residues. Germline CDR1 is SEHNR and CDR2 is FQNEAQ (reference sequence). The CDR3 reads CASSPYTQKVSYEQYF. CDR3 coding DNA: TGTGCCAGCAGCCCTTACACCCAAAAGGTATCCTACGAGCAGTACTTC.

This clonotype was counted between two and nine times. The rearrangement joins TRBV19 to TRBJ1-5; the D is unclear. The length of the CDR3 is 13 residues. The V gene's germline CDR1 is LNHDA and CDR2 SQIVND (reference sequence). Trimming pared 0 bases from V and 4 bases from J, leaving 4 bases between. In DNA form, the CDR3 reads TGTGCCAGTAGTATAGACCTGAATCAGCCCCAGCATTTT. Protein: CASSIDLNQPQHF.

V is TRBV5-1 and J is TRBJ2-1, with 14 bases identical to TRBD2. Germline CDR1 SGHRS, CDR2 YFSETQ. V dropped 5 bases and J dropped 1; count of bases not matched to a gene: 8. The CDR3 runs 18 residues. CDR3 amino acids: CASSPGTSGSRSYNEQFF. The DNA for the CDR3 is TGCGCCAGCAGTCCCGGGACTAGCGGGAGTAGGTCCTACAATGAGCAGTTCTTC.

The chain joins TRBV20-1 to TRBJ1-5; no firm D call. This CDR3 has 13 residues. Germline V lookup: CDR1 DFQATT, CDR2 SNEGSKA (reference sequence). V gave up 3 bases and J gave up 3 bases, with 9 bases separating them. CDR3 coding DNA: TGCAGTGCTAGTTCACAGACCAATCAGCCCCAGCATTTT. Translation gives CSASSQTNQPQHF.

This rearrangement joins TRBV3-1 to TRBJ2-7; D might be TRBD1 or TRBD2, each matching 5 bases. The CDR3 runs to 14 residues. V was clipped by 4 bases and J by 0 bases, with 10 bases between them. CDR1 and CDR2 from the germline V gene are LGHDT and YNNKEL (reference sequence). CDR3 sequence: CASSPSGTSYEQYF. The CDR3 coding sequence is TGTGCCAGCAGCCCTTCCGGGACCTCCTACGAGCAGTACTTC.

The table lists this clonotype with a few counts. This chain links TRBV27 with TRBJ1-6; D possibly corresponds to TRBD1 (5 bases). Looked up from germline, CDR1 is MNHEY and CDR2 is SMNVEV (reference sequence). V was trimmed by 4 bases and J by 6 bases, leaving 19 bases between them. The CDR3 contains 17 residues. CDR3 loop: CASSSYIPGSGNSPLHF. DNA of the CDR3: TGTGCCAGCAGTTCCTACATACCAGGGAGCGGTAATTCACCCCTCCACTTT.

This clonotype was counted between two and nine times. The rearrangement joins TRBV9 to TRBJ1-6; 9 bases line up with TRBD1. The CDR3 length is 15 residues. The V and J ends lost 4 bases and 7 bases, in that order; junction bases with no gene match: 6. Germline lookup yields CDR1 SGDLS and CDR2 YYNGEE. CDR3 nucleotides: TGTGCCAGCAGCTTAAGGACAGGGGTAAATTCACCCCTCCACTTT. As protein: CASSLRTGVNSPLHF.

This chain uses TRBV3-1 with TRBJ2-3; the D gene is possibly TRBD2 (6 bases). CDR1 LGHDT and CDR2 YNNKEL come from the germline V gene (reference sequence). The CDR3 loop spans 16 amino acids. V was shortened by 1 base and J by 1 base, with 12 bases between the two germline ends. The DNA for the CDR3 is TGTGCCAGCAGCCAAGTAACGGGAGCACGCACAGATACGCAGTATTTT. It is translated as CASSQVTGARTDTQYF.

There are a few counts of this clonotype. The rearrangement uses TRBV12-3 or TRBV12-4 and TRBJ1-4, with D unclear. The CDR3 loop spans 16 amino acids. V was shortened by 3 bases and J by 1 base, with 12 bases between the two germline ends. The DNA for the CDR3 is TGTGCCAGCAGTTTTTATCAGGCCCTAACTAATGAAAAACTGTTTTTT. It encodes CASSFYQALTNEKLFF.

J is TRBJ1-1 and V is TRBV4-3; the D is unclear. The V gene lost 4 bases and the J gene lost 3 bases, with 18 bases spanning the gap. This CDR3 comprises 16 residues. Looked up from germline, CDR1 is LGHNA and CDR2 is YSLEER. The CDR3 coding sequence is TGCGCCAGCAGCCCCCTAATAGGCGGTGGAGACACTGAAGCTTTCTTT. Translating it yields CASSPLIGGGDTEAFF.

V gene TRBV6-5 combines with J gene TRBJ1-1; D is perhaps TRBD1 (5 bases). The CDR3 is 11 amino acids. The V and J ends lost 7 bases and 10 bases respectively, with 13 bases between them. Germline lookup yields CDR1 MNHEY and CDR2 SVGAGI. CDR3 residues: CASNYLDRAFF. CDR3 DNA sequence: TGTGCCAGCAATTATCTCGACAGAGCTTTCTTT.

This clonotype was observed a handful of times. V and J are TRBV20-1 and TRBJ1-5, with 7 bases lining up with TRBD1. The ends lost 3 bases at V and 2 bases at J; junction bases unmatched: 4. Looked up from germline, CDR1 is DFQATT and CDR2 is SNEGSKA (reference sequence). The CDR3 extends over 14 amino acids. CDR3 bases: TGCAGTGCTAGTCCGGGGACAGGCAATCAGCCCCAGCATTTT. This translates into CSASPGTGNQPQHF.